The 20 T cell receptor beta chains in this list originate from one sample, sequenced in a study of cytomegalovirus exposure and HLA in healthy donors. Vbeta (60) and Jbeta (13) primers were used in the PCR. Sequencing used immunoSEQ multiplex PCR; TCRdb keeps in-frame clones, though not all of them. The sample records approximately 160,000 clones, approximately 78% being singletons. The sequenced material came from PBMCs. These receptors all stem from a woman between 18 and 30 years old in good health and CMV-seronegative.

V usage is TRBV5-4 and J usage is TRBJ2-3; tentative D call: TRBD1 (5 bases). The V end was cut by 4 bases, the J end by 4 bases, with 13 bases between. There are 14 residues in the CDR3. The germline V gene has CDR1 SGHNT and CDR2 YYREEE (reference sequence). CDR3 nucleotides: TGTGCCAGCAGCACAGCCCAGGGTTCAGATACGCAGTATTTT. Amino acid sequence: CASSTAQGSDTQYF.

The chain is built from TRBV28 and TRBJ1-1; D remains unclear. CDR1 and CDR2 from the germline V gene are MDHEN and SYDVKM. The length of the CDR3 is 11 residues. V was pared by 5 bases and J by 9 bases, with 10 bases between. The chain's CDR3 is CASSPQVKAFF. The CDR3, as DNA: TGTGCCAGCAGTCCCCAGGTTAAAGCTTTCTTT.

The CDR3 loop is CASSAPGQGDYGYTF. In nucleotides, the CDR3 is TGTGCCAGCTCAGCTCCGGGACAGGGCGACTATGGCTACACCTTC. V usage is TRBV18 and J usage is TRBJ1-2; 9 nucleotides align to TRBD1. The CDR3 sequence is 15 residues long. V was pared by 5 bases and J by 3 bases, with 7 bases of the junction left unmatched. Germline V gives CDR1 KGHSH, CDR2 LQKENI.

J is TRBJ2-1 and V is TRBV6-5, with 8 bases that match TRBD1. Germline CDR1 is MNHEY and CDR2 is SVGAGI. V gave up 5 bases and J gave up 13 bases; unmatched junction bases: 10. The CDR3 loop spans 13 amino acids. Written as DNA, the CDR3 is TGTGCCAGCAGTGAAGTTACGGGGACAGGCCAGTTCTTC. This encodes CASSEVTGTGQFF.

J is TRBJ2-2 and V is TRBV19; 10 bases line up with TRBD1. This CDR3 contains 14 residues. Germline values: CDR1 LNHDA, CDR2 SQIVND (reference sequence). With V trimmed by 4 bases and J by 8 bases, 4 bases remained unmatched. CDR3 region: CASSRDRGRGELFF. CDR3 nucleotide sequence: TGTGCCAGTAGTAGGGACAGGGGCAGAGGGGAGCTGTTTTTT.

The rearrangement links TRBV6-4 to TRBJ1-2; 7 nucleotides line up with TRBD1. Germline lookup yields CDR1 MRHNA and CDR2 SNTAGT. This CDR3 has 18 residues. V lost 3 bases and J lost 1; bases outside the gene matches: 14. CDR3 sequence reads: CASSEFLPRGRGNYGYTF. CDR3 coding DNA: TGTGCCAGCAGTGAATTTTTGCCAAGGGGGCGCGGTAACTATGGCTACACCTTC.

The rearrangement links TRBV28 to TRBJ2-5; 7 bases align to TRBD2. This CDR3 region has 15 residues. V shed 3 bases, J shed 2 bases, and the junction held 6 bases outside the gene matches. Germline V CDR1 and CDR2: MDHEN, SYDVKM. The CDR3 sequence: CASSFERGRQETQYF. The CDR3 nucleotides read TGTGCCAGCAGTTTCGAGCGGGGCAGACAAGAGACCCAGTACTTC.

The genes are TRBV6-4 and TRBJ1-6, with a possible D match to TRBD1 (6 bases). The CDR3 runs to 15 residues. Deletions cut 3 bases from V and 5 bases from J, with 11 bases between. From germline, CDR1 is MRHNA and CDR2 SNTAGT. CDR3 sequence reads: CASSERTADNSPLHF. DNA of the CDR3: TGTGCCAGCAGTGAACGGACAGCAGATAATTCACCCCTCCACTTT.

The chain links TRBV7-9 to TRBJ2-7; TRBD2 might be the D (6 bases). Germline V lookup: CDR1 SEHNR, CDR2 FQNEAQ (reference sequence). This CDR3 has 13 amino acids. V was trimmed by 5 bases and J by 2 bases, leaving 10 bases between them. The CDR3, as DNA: TGTGCCAGCAGCCGGGACTCTACCTACGAGCAGTACTTC. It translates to CASSRDSTYEQYF.

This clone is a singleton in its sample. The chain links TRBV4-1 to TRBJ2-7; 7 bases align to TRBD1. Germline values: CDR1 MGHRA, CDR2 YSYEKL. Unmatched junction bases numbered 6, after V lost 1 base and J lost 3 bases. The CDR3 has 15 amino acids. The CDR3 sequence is CASSQGQGPGYEQYF. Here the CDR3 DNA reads TGCGCCAGCAGCCAAGGACAGGGACCTGGCTACGAGCAGTACTTC.

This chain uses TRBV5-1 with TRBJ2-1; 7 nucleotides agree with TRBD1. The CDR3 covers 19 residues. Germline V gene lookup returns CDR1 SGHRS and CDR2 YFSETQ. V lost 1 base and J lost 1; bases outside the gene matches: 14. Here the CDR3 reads CASSLWVDGQVNSYNEQFF. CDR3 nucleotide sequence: TGCGCCAGCAGCTTGTGGGTTGATGGACAGGTCAATTCCTACAATGAGCAGTTCTTC.

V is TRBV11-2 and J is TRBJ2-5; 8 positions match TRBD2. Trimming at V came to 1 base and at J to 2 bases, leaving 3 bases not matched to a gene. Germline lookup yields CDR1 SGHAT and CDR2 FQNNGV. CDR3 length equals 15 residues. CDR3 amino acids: CASSLGPGGQETQYF. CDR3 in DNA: TGTGCCAGCAGCTTAGGACCGGGGGGGCAAGAGACCCAGTACTTC. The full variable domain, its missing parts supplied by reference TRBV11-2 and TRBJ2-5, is EAGVAQSPRYKIIEKRQSVAFWCNPISGHATLYWYQQILGQGPKLLIQFQNNGVVDDSQLPKDRFSAERLKGVDSTLKIQPAKLEDSAVYLCASSLGPGGQETQYFGPGTRLLVL.

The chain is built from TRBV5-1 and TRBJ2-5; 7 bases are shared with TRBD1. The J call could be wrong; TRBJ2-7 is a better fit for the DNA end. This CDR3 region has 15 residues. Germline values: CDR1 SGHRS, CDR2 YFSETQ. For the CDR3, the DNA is TGCGCCAGCAGCCCCCTGGGACAGTTAACCTACGAGCAGTACTTC. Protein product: CASSPLGQLTYEQYF.

CDR3 sequence reads: CASSLSRETDTQYF. The DNA of the CDR3 is TGCGCCAGCAGCTTGTCTCGGGAAACAGATACGCAGTATTTT. This chain joins TRBV5-1 and TRBJ2-3; D is possibly TRBD2 (5 bases). This CDR3 is built from 14 residues. Per germline, CDR1 SGHRS and CDR2 YFSETQ. Trimming removed 1 base at V and 3 bases at J, with 9 bases between.

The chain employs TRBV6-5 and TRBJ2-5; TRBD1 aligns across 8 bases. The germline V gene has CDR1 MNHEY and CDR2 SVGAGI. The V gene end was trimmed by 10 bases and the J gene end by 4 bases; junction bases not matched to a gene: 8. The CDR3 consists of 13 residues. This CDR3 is CATLRGHGETQYF. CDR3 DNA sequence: TGTGCCACCCTCAGGGGGCACGGAGAGACCCAGTACTTC.

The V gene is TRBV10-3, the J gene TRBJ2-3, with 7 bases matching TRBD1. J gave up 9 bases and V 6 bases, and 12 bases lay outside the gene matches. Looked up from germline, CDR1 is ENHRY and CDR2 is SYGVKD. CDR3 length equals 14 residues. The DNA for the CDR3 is TGTGCCATCAGCCGGGGACAGCTAGGGTTCACGCAGTATTTT. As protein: CAISRGQLGFTQYF.

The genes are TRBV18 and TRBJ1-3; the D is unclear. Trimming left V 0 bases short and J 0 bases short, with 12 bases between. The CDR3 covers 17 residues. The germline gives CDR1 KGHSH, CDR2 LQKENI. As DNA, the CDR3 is TGTGCCAGCTCACCACCTCCGGGAGAAAACTCTGGAAACACCATATATTTT. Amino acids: CASSPPPGENSGNTIYF.

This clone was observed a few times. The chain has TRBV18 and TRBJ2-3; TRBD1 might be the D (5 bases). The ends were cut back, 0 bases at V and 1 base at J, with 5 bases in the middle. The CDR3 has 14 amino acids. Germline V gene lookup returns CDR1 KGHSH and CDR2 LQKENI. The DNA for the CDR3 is TGTGCCAGCTCACCACCGACAGGCACAGATACGCAGTATTTT. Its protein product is CASSPPTGTDTQYF.

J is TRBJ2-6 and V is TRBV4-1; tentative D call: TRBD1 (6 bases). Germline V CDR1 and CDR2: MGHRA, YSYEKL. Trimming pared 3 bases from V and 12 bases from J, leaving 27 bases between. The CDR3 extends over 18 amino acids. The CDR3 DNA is TGCGCCAGCAGCCAGACTTCCTCACGGGACACACGATGGGGCGTCCTGACTTTC. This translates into CASSQTSSRDTRWGVLTF.

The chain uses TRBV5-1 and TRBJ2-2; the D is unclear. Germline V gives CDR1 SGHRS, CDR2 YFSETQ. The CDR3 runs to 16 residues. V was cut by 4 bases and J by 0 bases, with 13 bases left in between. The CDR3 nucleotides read TGCGCCAGCAGCGCGGCCTTACCTTCGAACACCGGGGAGCTGTTTTTT. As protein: CASSAALPSNTGELFF.